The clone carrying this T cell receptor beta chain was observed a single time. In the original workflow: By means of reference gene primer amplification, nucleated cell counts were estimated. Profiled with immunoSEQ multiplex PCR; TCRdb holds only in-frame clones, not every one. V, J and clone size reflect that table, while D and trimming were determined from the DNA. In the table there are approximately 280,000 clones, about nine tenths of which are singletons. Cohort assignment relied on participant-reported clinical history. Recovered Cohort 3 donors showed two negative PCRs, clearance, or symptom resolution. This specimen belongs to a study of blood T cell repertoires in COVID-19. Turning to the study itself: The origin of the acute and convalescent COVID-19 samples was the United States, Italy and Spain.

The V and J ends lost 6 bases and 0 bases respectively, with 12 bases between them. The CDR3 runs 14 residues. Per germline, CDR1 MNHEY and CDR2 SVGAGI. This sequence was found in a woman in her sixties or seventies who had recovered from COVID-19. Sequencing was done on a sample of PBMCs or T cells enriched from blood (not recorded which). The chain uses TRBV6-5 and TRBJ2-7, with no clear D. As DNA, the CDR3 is TGTGCCAGCAGAGTGCCCACCGGCTCCTACGAGCAGTACTTC. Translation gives CASRVPTGSYEQYF.